This TCR beta chain was captured by sequencing in a study of human T cells and chemical hapten exposure. Turning to the study itself: Donors were sensitized with 2% DPC on the upper inner arm.

This clonotype appeared a few times. Germline and junction disagree at one end, which may indicate a read error. The time point was: patch test 3, about 24 weeks after DPC sensitization. Noted treatment: therapeutic diphenylcyclopropenone sensitization with weekly scalp DPC. TCRdb re-called the RACE reads with MiXCR, one entry per CDR3 protein. The data contain about 84,000 distinct CDR3 sequences, less than 14% of them seen just once; the ten biggest clones take up about 3.5%. CDR3 length: 17 residues. The germline V gene has CDR1 SNHLY and CDR2 FYNNEI. This TCR was recovered from a woman between 50 and 59 years old with alopecia areata. Some clones in this sample may be carry-over from other donors' samples. V usage is TRBV2 and J usage is TRBJ1-6; perhaps TRBD1 as D (6 bases). Sequenced material: whole blood, taken in connection with sensitization to the hapten diphenylcyclopropenone (DPC). CDR3 in DNA: TGTGTCAGCAGGCGGCAGGGGATCGGGTCCTATAATTCACCCCTCCACTTT. Its translation is CVSRRQGIGSYNSPLHF.